The source of this TCR beta chain is a study of early T cells in non-severe SARS-CoV-2 infection. CDR1 is SGHVS and CDR2 is FQNEAQ in the germline V gene. The CDR3 sequence is 13 residues long. After removal of 5 bases from V and 10 bases from J, the junction contained 5 bases not matched to a gene. TCRdb reprocessed the 5' RACE reads via MiXCR and lists one record per CDR3 protein. The sample carries 75,000 to 95,000 distinct CDR3 sequences, around 17% recorded once. The sequencing used whole blood, collected at baseline. The V gene is TRBV7-8, the J gene TRBJ1-4; TRBD1 matches at 9 bases. This clonotype originated in an adult who was a healthcare worker with PCR-confirmed SARS-CoV-2 infection or an uninfected control (not recorded which). The CDR3 coding sequence is TGTGCCAGCAGCCCCTACAGGGGGCGAAAACTGTTTTTT. Translation gives CASSPYRGRKLFF.